The 27 T cell receptor beta chains in this list originate from one sample, sequenced in a study of blood T cell repertoires in COVID-19. The data were produced by immunoSEQ multiplex PCR, yet TCRdb's version contains in-frame clones alone and is incomplete. The sample carries 120,000 to 150,000 clones, over 85% recorded once. The sample was peripheral blood. Receptors were obtained from a human donor in a cohort sampled during active COVID-19.

V and J are TRBV19 and TRBJ1-6; 8 bases line up with TRBD1. Germline V gives CDR1 LNHDA, CDR2 SQIVND (reference sequence). The CDR3 covers 13 residues. V lost 6 bases, J lost 10 bases, and 5 bases stayed unmatched. The CDR3 region is CASRQGVRSPLHF. CDR3 nucleotide sequence: TGTGCCAGTAGACAGGGGGTTAGGTCACCCCTCCACTTT. The full variable domain, its missing parts supplied by reference TRBV19 and TRBJ1-6, is DGGITQSPKYLFRKEGQNVTLSCEQNLNHDAMYWYRQDPGQGLRLIYYSQIVNDFQKGDIAEGYSVSREKKESFPLTVTSAQKNPTAFYLCASRQGVRSPLHFGNGTRLTVT.

This rearrangement joins TRBV20-1 to TRBJ2-3, with 8 bases lining up with TRBD2. V lost 3 bases to trimming and J lost 0 bases; unmatched junction nucleotides: 5. CDR3 length equals 15 residues. Germline CDR1 reads DFQATT; CDR2 reads SNEGSKA (reference sequence). The CDR3 loop reads CSASRGGFSTDTQYF. The DNA of the CDR3 is TGCAGTGCTAGTCGGGGGGGCTTCAGCACAGATACGCAGTATTTT.

This rearrangement joins TRBV5-1 to TRBJ2-7; 11 bases match TRBD1. V shed 4 bases and J 2 bases; nucleotides not matched to a gene: 5. Germline-derived CDR1 and CDR2 are SGHRS and YFSETQ. The length of the CDR3 is 15 residues. The CDR3 region is CASSLDRGPTYEQYF. CDR3 nucleotide sequence: TGCGCCAGCAGCCTGGACAGGGGGCCGACCTACGAGCAGTACTTC. Variable domain in full (rest from reference TRBV5-1 and TRBJ2-7): KAGVTQTPRYLIKTRGQQVTLSCSPISGHRSVSWYQQTPGQGLQFLFEYFSETQRNKGNFPGRFSGRQFSNSRSEMNVSTLELGDSALYLCASSLDRGPTYEQYFGPGTRLTVT.

The chain carries TRBV21-1 and TRBJ1-4; the D call of TRBD1 is as the table states it, not checked on the DNA. TRBV21-1 is shown as a pseudogene. This CDR3 has 19 residues. CDR3 bases: TGTGCCAGCAGCAAAGCAAAGAACAGGGAGCGTAGAATCGGTGAAAAACTGTTTTTT. This gives the protein CASSKAKNRERRIGEKLFF.

This clone was observed a few times. This chain joins TRBV4-1 and TRBJ2-7, with 9 bases identical to TRBD1. CDR1 and CDR2 (germline): MGHRA, YSYEKL. Trimming took 5 bases from V and 5 from J; bases not matched to a gene: 13. The CDR3 runs to 16 residues. The CDR3 DNA follows: TGCGCCAGCAGCACGAATCCCAGGGACAGGGACCACGAGCAGTACTTC. Its protein product is CASSTNPRDRDHEQYF.

This chain uses TRBV19 with TRBJ2-3; D possibly corresponds to TRBD1 (6 bases). This CDR3 has 16 amino acids. The germline V and J ends were trimmed by 5 bases and 2 bases, with 17 bases remaining between them. Germline V gene sequence: CDR1 LNHDA, CDR2 SQIVND (reference sequence). The CDR3 nucleotides are TGTGCCAGTAGTGAAACAGGGATGGGGACCACAGATACGCAGTATTTT. Translated: CASSETGMGTTDTQYF.

This clone was detected once. The V call is TRBV5-1, the J call TRBJ1-5; D remains unclear. This CDR3 has 13 residues. Germline V lookup: CDR1 SGHRS, CDR2 YFSETQ. V lost 2 bases to trimming and J lost 1 base, with 4 bases between them. CDR3 bases: TGCGCCAGCAGCTTTGGCAGCAATCAGCCCCAGCATTTT. It is translated as CASSFGSNQPQHF.

The chain uses TRBV6-6 and TRBJ1-2, with 7 positions matching TRBD1. CDR1 and CDR2 from the germline V gene are MNHNY and SVGAGI (reference sequence). The CDR3 runs to 14 residues. V shed 2 bases and J 7 bases; nucleotides not matched to a gene: 7. CDR3: CASSYGQGVGGYTF. CDR3 nucleotide sequence: TGTGCCAGCAGTTACGGGCAGGGGGTGGGTGGCTACACCTTC.

This rearrangement joins TRBV11-2 to TRBJ2-5; D not resolved. Germline V lookup: CDR1 SGHAT, CDR2 FQNNGV. Between the trimmed V and J ends, which lost 2 bases and 2 bases, there was a span of 9 bases. The CDR3 consists of 14 residues. CDR3 sequence: CASSLNEHQETQYF. The CDR3 DNA is TGTGCCAGCAGCTTAAACGAACATCAAGAGACCCAGTACTTC.

Points on this clone: The same CDR3 also results from other DNA sequences found in this sample. This CDR3 is CASSLGGGEQFF. The CDR3 DNA reads TGTGCCAGCAGCTTAGGTGGGGGCGAGCAGTTCTTC. The rearrangement joins TRBV7-3 to TRBJ2-1, with D possibly TRBD1 on 6 matching bases. Germline lookup yields CDR1 SGHTA and CDR2 FQGTGA. V lost 2 bases and J 10 bases, leaving 9 bases between the germline ends. This CDR3 contains 12 residues.

J is TRBJ2-1 and V is TRBV7-6; 11 nucleotides agree with TRBD2. V lost 5 bases, J lost 2 bases, and 5 bases stayed unmatched. CDR3 length equals 16 residues. Germline CDR1 SGHVS, CDR2 FNYEAQ. For the CDR3, the DNA is TGTGCCAGCAGCAGGACTAGCGGGCGAACCTACAATGAGCAGTTCTTC. Translation: CASSRTSGRTYNEQFF.

V usage is TRBV5-4 and J usage is TRBJ2-3; the D gene is possibly TRBD2 (5 bases). CDR3 length: 15 residues. V gave up 2 bases and J gave up 0 bases, with 10 bases separating them. Germline CDR1 and CDR2: SGHNT and YYREEE (reference sequence). CDR3 coding DNA: TGTGCCAGCAGCTTTCCCGGCGGGAGCACAGATACGCAGTATTTT. It yields the protein CASSFPGGSTDTQYF.

The rearrangement uses TRBV11-3 and TRBJ2-3; 9 nucleotides align to TRBD2. V lost 3 bases to trimming and J lost 10 bases; unmatched junction nucleotides: 11. This CDR3 contains 15 residues. CDR1 is SGHNT, CDR2 YENEEA, per germline. This CDR3 is CASSLRGGAGRSQYF. The CDR3 DNA reads TGTGCCAGCAGCTTGCGCGGGGGGGCCGGTCGTTCGCAGTATTTT.

This chain links TRBV5-1 with TRBJ2-3; TRBD2 matches 11 bases. This CDR3 is built from 18 residues. The junction had 6 bases not matched to a gene; V was cut back by 0 bases and J by 0 bases. The germline V gene has CDR1 SGHRS and CDR2 YFSETQ. The DNA of the CDR3 is TGCGCCAGCAGCTTGGTACTAGCGGGGGCCGTAAGCACAGATACGCAGTATTTT. It specifies CASSLVLAGAVSTDTQYF.

This chain links TRBV21-1 with TRBJ2-3; the table names TRBD2, a call not compared with the DNA. TRBV21-1 is a known pseudogene. This CDR3 contains 15 residues. Written as DNA, the CDR3 is TGTGCCAGCAGCGGAAGGACGGGAAACACAGATACGCAGTATTTT. Amino acid sequence: CASSGRTGNTDTQYF.

The chain has TRBV5-1 and TRBJ1-2, with a tentative D call TRBD1 (5 bases). Germline loops: CDR1 SGHRS, CDR2 YFSETQ. Trimming shortened V by 1 base and J by 4 bases, and 11 bases separated the two germline ends. The CDR3 extends over 14 amino acids. The CDR3 DNA sequence: TGCGCCAGCAGCTTGCAAGGGGTCGGCTATGGCTACACCTTC. Its translation: CASSLQGVGYGYTF.

The J gene is TRBJ1-6, the V gene TRBV4-2; D is perhaps TRBD1 (6 bases). The CDR3 is 17 amino acids. V gave up 0 bases and J gave up 9 bases, with 18 bases separating them. Per the germline V gene, CDR1 is LGHNA and CDR2 is YNFKEQ. This chain's CDR3 is CASSQDSAGEMSSPLHF. In DNA, the CDR3 is TGTGCCAGCAGCCAAGATTCGGCAGGGGAGATGAGTTCACCCCTCCACTTT.

This chain connects TRBV5-4 to TRBJ1-3, with 7 bases fitting TRBD1. This CDR3 comprises 15 residues. V dropped 0 bases and J dropped 4; count of bases not matched to a gene: 4. The V gene's germline CDR1 is SGHNT and CDR2 YYREEE (reference sequence). The CDR3 bases are TGTGCCAGCAGCTTGGACAGGACAGGAGGAAACACCATATATTTT. The encoded protein is CASSLDRTGGNTIYF.

The J gene is TRBJ2-1, the V gene TRBV19; 12 bases match TRBD2. Germline CDR1 and CDR2: LNHDA and SQIVND (reference sequence). The CDR3 is made up of 18 amino acids. J gave up 4 bases and V 5 bases, and 12 bases lay outside the gene matches. The DNA for the CDR3 is TGTGCCAGTAGTTCCCCTCCACGGACTAGCGGGGATTACAATGAGCAGTTCTTC. Its protein is CASSSPPRTSGDYNEQFF.

The rearrangement uses TRBV5-1 and TRBJ2-5, with TRBD1 matching 7 bases. The CDR3 runs 13 residues. Germline V gene sequence: CDR1 SGHRS, CDR2 YFSETQ. Trimming cost V 3 bases and J 3 bases; bases outside gene matches: 2. The DNA for the CDR3 is TGCGCCAGCAGCTATGGGACAGAAGAGACCCAGTACTTC. This encodes CASSYGTEETQYF.

The chain carries TRBV5-1 and TRBJ2-7, with TRBD1 matching 8 bases. V was clipped by 0 bases and J by 0 bases; unmatched bases: 2. Germline CDR1 reads SGHRS; CDR2 reads YFSETQ. The CDR3 contains 15 residues. The CDR3 region has the DNA TGCGCCAGCAGCTTGGGGACAGGGATCTCCTACGAGCAGTACTTC. Protein: CASSLGTGISYEQYF.

This clone was recorded once. The chain recombines TRBV6-5 with TRBJ1-2; 7 positions agree with TRBD1. This CDR3 region has 14 residues. Germline V gene sequence: CDR1 MNHEY, CDR2 SVGAGI. Germline trimming cut 5 bases from V and 4 bases from J; bases unmatched to any gene: 7. In DNA, the CDR3 is TGTGCCAGCAGTCGGACAGGAGCTACCTATGGCTACACCTTC. Its translation: CASSRTGATYGYTF.

The V call is TRBV7-2, the J call TRBJ1-4, with D possibly being TRBD1 (5 bases). The germline V gene has CDR1 SGHTA and CDR2 FQGNSA. Trimming cost V 1 base and J 2 bases, with 8 bases left between them. The CDR3 covers 15 residues. This CDR3 reads CASSLDRGTNEKLFF. The CDR3 DNA sequence: TGTGCCAGCAGCTTAGATCGGGGGACTAATGAAAAACTGTTTTTT.

This sequence joins TRBV11-1 and TRBJ2-5; weak D call: TRBD2 (5 bases). CDR1 is SGHAT and CDR2 is FQDESV in the germline V gene (reference sequence). The V end was cut by 2 bases, the J end by 3 bases, with 7 bases between. CDR3 length: 13 amino acids. CDR3 region: CASSLTGEETQYF. CDR3 bases: TGTGCCAGCAGCTTAACCGGGGAAGAGACCCAGTACTTC.

The rearrangement joins TRBV23-1 to TRBJ1-6; D not certain. TRBV23-1 is labeled an ORF, and its function is uncertain. The CDR3 consists of 14 residues. V lost 4 bases and J 7 bases, leaving 11 bases between the germline ends. The CDR3 reads CASSLGVENSPLHF. The CDR3 DNA reads TGCGCCAGCAGTCTGGGTGTGGAGAATTCACCCCTCCACTTT.

A word on this clone: Other DNA sequences in this sample translate to the same CDR3. This chain connects TRBV18 to TRBJ1-2; TRBD1 is a possible D gene (6 bases). V shed 3 bases and J shed 1 base, with 6 bases lying between them. Germline CDR1 reads KGHSH; CDR2 reads LQKENI. The CDR3 is made up of 13 amino acids. The CDR3 sequence: CASSPDSNYGYTF. CDR3 coding DNA: TGTGCCAGCTCACCGGACAGTAACTATGGCTACACCTTC.

The chain employs TRBV2 and TRBJ1-1; 9 bases match TRBD1. Germline V lookup: CDR1 SNHLY, CDR2 FYNNEI. The CDR3 has 16 residues. With V trimmed by 6 bases and J by 5 bases, 13 bases remained unmatched. Here the CDR3 DNA reads TGTGCCAGCAGGCGGATACAGGGGGCGCTGGGAACTGAAGCTTTCTTT. The encoded protein is CASRRIQGALGTEAFF.